Sequencing of this T cell receptor (beta chain) was carried out in a study of neoadjuvant anti-PD-1 for oral cavity cancer. Study summary: Patients without progression received a fourth nivolumab dose around day 43, then surgical resection on days 50-56.

Measured with immunoSEQ multiplex PCR; TCRdb has only the in-frame clones, and not every one. The sample contains around 8,000 clones, around three fifths of which appear only once. Trimming stripped 2 bases from V and 1 base from J, with 11 bases between. CDR1 and CDR2 from the germline V gene are SGHAT and FQNNGV. The CDR3 length is 15 residues. The time point: after neoadjuvant nivolumab, at surgical resection. PBMCs were not maintained or expanded in culture before analysis. V usage is TRBV11-2 and J usage is TRBJ1-1; D remains unclear. The TCR originated in a person aged 40 to 85 with oral cavity squamous cell carcinoma. This specimen was PBMCs, taken after nivolumab (anti-PD-1) treatment. CDR3 DNA sequence: TGTGCCAGCAGCTTAAGAGCAGCCAGGAACACTGAAGCTTTCTTT. Translation gives CASSLRAARNTEAFF.